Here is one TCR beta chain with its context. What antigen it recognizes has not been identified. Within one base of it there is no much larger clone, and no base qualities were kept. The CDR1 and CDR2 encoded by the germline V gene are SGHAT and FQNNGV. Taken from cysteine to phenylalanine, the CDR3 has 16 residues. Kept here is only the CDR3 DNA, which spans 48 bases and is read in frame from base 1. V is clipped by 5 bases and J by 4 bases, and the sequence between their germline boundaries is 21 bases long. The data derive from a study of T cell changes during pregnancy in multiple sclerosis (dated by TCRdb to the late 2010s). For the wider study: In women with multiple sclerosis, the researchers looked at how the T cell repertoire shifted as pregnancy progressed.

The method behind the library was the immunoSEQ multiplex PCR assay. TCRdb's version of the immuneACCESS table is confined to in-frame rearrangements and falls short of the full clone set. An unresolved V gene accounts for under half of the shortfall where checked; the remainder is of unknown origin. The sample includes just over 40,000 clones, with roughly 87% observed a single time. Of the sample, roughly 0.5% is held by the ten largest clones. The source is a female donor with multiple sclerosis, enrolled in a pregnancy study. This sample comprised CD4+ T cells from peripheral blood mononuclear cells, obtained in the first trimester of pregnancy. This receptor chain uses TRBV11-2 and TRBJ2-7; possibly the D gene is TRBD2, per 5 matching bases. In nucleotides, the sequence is TGTGCCAGCAGCCGATTACTGACGGGGTTTGGTTACGAGCAGTACTTC. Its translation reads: CASSRLLTGFGYEQYF.